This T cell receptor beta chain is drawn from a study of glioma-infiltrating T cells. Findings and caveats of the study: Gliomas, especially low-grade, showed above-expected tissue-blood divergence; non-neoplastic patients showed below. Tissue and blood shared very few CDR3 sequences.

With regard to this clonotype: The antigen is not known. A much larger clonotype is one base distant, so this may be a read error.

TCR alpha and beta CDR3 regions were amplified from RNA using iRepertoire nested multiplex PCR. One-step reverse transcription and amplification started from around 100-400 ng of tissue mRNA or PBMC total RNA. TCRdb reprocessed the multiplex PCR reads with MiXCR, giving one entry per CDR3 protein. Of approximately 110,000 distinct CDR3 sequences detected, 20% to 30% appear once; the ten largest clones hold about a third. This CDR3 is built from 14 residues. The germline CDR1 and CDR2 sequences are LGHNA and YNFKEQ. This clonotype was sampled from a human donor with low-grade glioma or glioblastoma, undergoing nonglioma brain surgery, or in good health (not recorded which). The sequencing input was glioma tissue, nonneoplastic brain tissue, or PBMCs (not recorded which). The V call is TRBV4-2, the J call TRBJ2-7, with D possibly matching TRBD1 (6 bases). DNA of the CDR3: TGTGCCAGCAGCCCCGTGTCGACAGGATATGGCTACAACTTC. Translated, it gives CASSPVSTGYGYNF.